This T cell receptor (beta chain) was retrieved from a study of blood T cell repertoires in COVID-19. Looking at the study overall: Collection of acute and convalescent COVID-19 samples took place in the United States, Italy and Spain. Sources were T cells, B-cell-depleted T cells, or PBMCs; the material itself was cDNA or gDNA.

The V end was cut by 3 bases, the J end by 1 base, with 13 bases between. CDR3 length: 15 residues. Germline V CDR1 and CDR2: SGDLS, YYNGEE. Per the authors' pipeline: How many nucleated cells were present was estimated from reference gene primer amplification. The method was immunoSEQ multiplex PCR; TCRdb's version includes in-frame clones alone and lacks a portion of them. The DNA was the basis for D and trimming; V, J and clone size are from that table. The table lists some 38,000 clones, around three quarters of them singletons. Sequencing used peripheral blood. The clonotype originates from a woman between 65 and 79 years old with acute or convalescent COVID-19. The chain carries TRBV9 and TRBJ1-1, with D possibly being TRBD1 (5 bases). CDR3 in amino acids: CASSAPQASNTEAFF. CDR3 sequence (DNA): TGTGCCAGCAGCGCCCCACAGGCTTCGAACACTGAAGCTTTCTTT.